Below, 30 T cell receptor beta chains from the same sample are listed, as sequenced in a study of T cells in localized non-small cell lung cancer. Only in-frame clones appear in the TCRdb table, and some are missing; sequencing was by immunoSEQ multiplex PCR. This sample yields about 3,000 clones, of which approximately 17% are seen a single time; over 15% belongs to the top ten. The material was lung tumor tissue, obtained before any cancer treatment. These TCRs come from a man aged 40 to 69 with stage I squamous cell lung carcinoma.

The chain joins TRBV30 to TRBJ2-3, with D uncertain. V shed 0 bases and J shed 8 bases, with 18 bases lying between them. The CDR3 has 15 amino acids. Germline V CDR1 and CDR2: GTSNPN, SVGIG (reference sequence). The CDR3 DNA follows: TGTGCCTGGAGTGTCCGACTCCTGGGGTTTCGTACGCAGTATTTT. Protein sequence: CAWSVRLLGFRTQYF.

DNA of the CDR3: TGTGCCAGCAGTTTCACCAGCGGAACTTACAATGAGCAGTTCTTC. This translates into CASSFTSGTYNEQFF. The rearrangement uses TRBV28 and TRBJ2-1, with D perhaps TRBD2 (5 bases). The V gene's germline CDR1 is MDHEN and CDR2 SYDVKM. The CDR3 loop spans 15 amino acids. V was trimmed by 3 bases and J by 4 bases, leaving 13 bases between them.

The chain is built from TRBV11-3 and TRBJ2-7; TRBD1 agrees at 7 bases. CDR3 length: 14 residues. Germline V gives CDR1 SGHNT, CDR2 YENEEA. The trim removed 3 bases at V and 1 base at J, leaving 3 bases unmatched. This CDR3 reads CASSFLGQSYEQYF. In nucleotides, the CDR3 is TGTGCCAGCAGCTTCTTGGGACAGTCCTACGAGCAGTACTTC.

The genes are TRBV29-1 and TRBJ1-1; D might be TRBD1 (5 bases). With 4 bases removed from V and 0 bases from J, the gap between germline ends came to 12 bases. From germline, CDR1 is SQVTM and CDR2 ANQGSEA. The CDR3 consists of 14 residues. CDR3 region: CSVVDRLMNTEAFF. The CDR3 nucleotides read TGCAGCGTTGTCGACAGACTCATGAACACTGAAGCTTTCTTT. Full variable domain (rest looked up from reference TRBV29-1 and TRBJ1-1): SAVISQKPSRDICQRGTSLTIQCQVDSQVTMMFWYRQQPGQSLTLIATANQGSEATYESGFVIDKFPISRPNLTFSTLTVSNMSPEDSSIYLCSVVDRLMNTEAFFGQGTRLTVV.

This clone is medium-sized. The genes are TRBV29-1 and TRBJ1-1; D call uncertain. The CDR3 has 13 residues. V dropped 5 bases and J dropped 0 bases, with 10 bases sitting between them. CDR1 SQVTM and CDR2 ANQGSEA come from the germline V gene. The CDR3 is CSVRRALNTEAFF. The CDR3 DNA is TGCAGCGTTCGACGTGCCTTGAACACTGAAGCTTTCTTT.

This clone appeared a few times. The V call is TRBV6-1, the J call TRBJ2-3; the match to TRBD1 covers 9 bases. CDR3 size: 15 residues. Looked up from germline, CDR1 is MNHNS and CDR2 is SASEGT. Germline trimming cut 0 bases from V and 4 bases from J; bases unmatched to any gene: 2. CDR3 in amino acids: CASSEATGGADTQYF. Here the CDR3 DNA reads TGTGCCAGCAGTGAAGCCACAGGGGGCGCAGATACGCAGTATTTT.

In its sample, this clone was seen a few times. At one end the junction does not follow the germline gene, possibly because of a read error. This chain connects TRBV6-8 to TRBJ1-3; a weak D match, TRBD1 (5 bases). The CDR3 totals 16 residues. The germline gives CDR1 MNHGY, CDR2 SAAAGT. The CDR3 nucleotides are TGTGCCAGCAGGTACTCGGACACCGACTCTGGAAACACCATATATTTT. It encodes CASRYSDTDSGNTIYF.

V usage is TRBV9 and J usage is TRBJ2-7; no definite D call. The germline V gene has CDR1 SGDLS and CDR2 YYNGEE. The V end was cut by 4 bases, the J end by 1 base, with 15 bases between. The CDR3 has 15 residues. CDR3 residues: CASSPSLSTSYEQYF. In DNA, the CDR3 is TGTGCCAGCAGCCCTTCCTTAAGCACGTCCTACGAGCAGTACTTC.

V is TRBV6-8 and J is TRBJ1-1, with a weak D call TRBD1 (6 bases). V was trimmed by 7 bases and J by 0 bases, leaving 12 bases between them. The CDR3 is 14 residues long. Germline V gives CDR1 MNHGY, CDR2 SAAAGT. The CDR3 nucleotides read TGTGCCAGCATGAAGGAGGGGGTGAACACTGAAGCTTTCTTT. Translating it yields CASMKEGVNTEAFF.

This clone was seen a few times. The V gene is TRBV19, the J gene TRBJ1-2; D is ambiguous. The CDR3 consists of 14 residues. V lost 6 bases and J lost 8, with 19 bases in between. CDR1 LNHDA and CDR2 SQIVND come from the germline V gene (reference sequence). The CDR3 region has the DNA TGTGCCAGTAGCCTAAAGCCGGGCTTACTCGGCTACACCTTC. Protein: CASSLKPGLLGYTF.

The V gene is TRBV6-8, the J gene TRBJ1-3; a possible D gene is TRBD1 (6 bases). The CDR3 is 16 residues long. With 5 bases removed from V and 3 bases from J, the gap between germline ends came to 17 bases. Looked up from germline, CDR1 is MNHGY and CDR2 is SAAAGT. In DNA, the CDR3 is TGTGCCAGCAGTGTGGGGGGGGGCGCGAATGGAAACACCATATATTTT. It yields the protein CASSVGGGANGNTIYF.

This clone ranks as medium-sized. The chain links TRBV6-8 to TRBJ1-4; D gene unclear. The CDR3 runs to 13 residues. V lost 6 bases and J 5 bases, leaving 10 bases between the germline ends. CDR1 MNHGY and CDR2 SAAAGT come from the germline V gene. CDR3 region: CASRTPLNEKLFF. As DNA, the CDR3 is TGTGCCAGCAGGACACCCCTGAATGAAAAACTGTTTTTT.

This clone is deemed medium-sized. This chain joins TRBV11-3 and TRBJ1-1; D remains unclear. Germline-derived CDR1 and CDR2 are SGHNT and YENEEA. V lost 2 bases and J 2 bases, leaving 9 bases between the germline ends. The CDR3 runs to 14 residues. This chain's CDR3 is CASSLNAGNTEAFF. In DNA, the CDR3 is TGTGCCAGCAGCTTAAACGCGGGAAACACTGAAGCTTTCTTT.

The rearrangement uses TRBV6-8 and TRBJ1-2; D may be TRBD1 (5 bases). With 5 bases removed from V and 8 bases from J, the gap between germline ends came to 27 bases. The CDR3 spans 17 residues. In germline, CDR1 is MNHGY, CDR2 SAAAGT. CDR3 region: CASSDSRVGGTSLGYTF. Written as DNA, the CDR3 is TGTGCCAGCAGTGATTCCAGGGTAGGAGGCACCAGCCTCGGCTACACCTTC.

The J gene is TRBJ2-4, the V gene TRBV5-1; D gene uncertain. V was clipped by 0 bases and J by 0 bases, with 7 bases between them. CDR3 length equals 15 residues. Germline CDR1 SGHRS, CDR2 YFSETQ. CDR3 region: CASSLAPVAKNIQYF. The CDR3 nucleotides read TGCGCCAGCAGCTTGGCCCCCGTAGCCAAAAACATTCAGTACTTC.

This clone is medium-sized (0.01 to 0.1%). Distinct nucleotide sequences in the sample also encode this CDR3. The genes are TRBV11-3 and TRBJ1-1; D is ambiguous. The V gene's germline CDR1 is SGHNT and CDR2 YENEEA. There are 14 residues in the CDR3. Trimming took 2 bases from V and 1 from J, leaving 8 bases between them. CDR3 DNA: TGTGCCAGCAGCTTATCCGGTGGGAACACTGAAGCTTTCTTT. Protein product: CASSLSGGNTEAFF. Using reference TRBV11-3 and TRBJ1-1 for the parts outside the CDR3, the full variable domain is EAGVVQSPRYKIIEKKQPVAFWCNPISGHNTLYWYLQNLGQGPELLIRYENEEAVDDSQLPKDRFSAERLKGVDSTLKIQPAELGDSAVYLCASSLSGGNTEAFFGQGTRLTVV.

This clone has more than one count but fewer than ten. The chain carries TRBV9 and TRBJ1-4, with TRBD1 as a possible D gene (6 bases). Trimming took off 7 bases at V and 0 bases at J, with 13 bases between the two ends. In germline, CDR1 is SGDLS, CDR2 YYNGEE. The CDR3 loop spans 15 amino acids. CDR3 bases: TGTGCCAGCGCCCGGGACACTTCAACTAATGAAAAACTGTTTTTT. Translation gives CASARDTSTNEKLFF.

This clone showed up just a few times. This sequence joins TRBV28 and TRBJ2-7, with D unresolved. V was cut by 2 bases and J by 5 bases, with 13 bases left in between. Germline CDR1 is MDHEN and CDR2 is SYDVKM. This CDR3 region has 14 residues. The CDR3 loop is CASSLGPPLNEQYF. In DNA, the CDR3 is TGTGCCAGCAGTTTAGGTCCGCCCCTCAACGAGCAGTACTTC. Full variable domain (outside the CDR3, taken from reference TRBV28 and TRBJ2-7): DVKVTQSSRYLVKRTGEKVFLECVQDMDHENMFWYRQDPGLGLRLIYFSYDVKMKEKGDIPEGYSVSREKKERFSLILESASTNQTSMYLCASSLGPPLNEQYFGPGTRLTVT.

The chain is built from TRBV5-1 and TRBJ2-7; weak D call: TRBD2 (6 bases). This CDR3 contains 15 residues. Germline V gene lookup returns CDR1 SGHRS and CDR2 YFSETQ. V lost 7 bases to trimming and J lost 9 bases, with 26 bases between them. For the CDR3, the DNA is TGCGCCAGCCATCTGGGAGGAGGGACCTCCGGCGGGCAGTACTTC. Translating gives CASHLGGGTSGGQYF.

By its share, this clone is medium-sized. V usage is TRBV11-3 and J usage is TRBJ2-5, with 8 nucleotides matching TRBD2. The CDR3 extends over 15 amino acids. Germline V CDR1 and CDR2: SGHNT, YENEEA. The V and J ends lost 5 bases and 5 bases, in that order; junction bases with no gene match: 10. This CDR3 reads CASSPMGLEGETQYF. The CDR3 DNA follows: TGTGCCAGCAGCCCGATGGGACTAGAGGGTGAGACCCAGTACTTC.

The CDR3 coding sequence is TGTGCCAGCAGCTTGGACCTAGGACTGGGGGGAAACACCATATATTTT. Protein product: CASSLDLGLGGNTIYF. The chain employs TRBV11-3 and TRBJ1-3; D is unclear. The V end was cut by 3 bases, the J end by 4 bases, with 16 bases between. This CDR3 has 16 residues. Germline loops: CDR1 SGHNT, CDR2 YENEEA.

Only a few counts were recorded for this clone. The genes are TRBV9 and TRBJ2-2; TRBD1 or TRBD2 may be the D gene (5 bases each). Trimming stripped 4 bases from V and 0 bases from J, with 13 bases between. Germline values: CDR1 SGDLS, CDR2 YYNGEE. The CDR3 contains 16 residues. This CDR3 reads CASSPRDRTNTGELFF. The CDR3 region has the DNA TGTGCCAGCAGCCCAAGGGACCGAACGAACACCGGGGAGCTGTTTTTT.

This rearrangement joins TRBV28 to TRBJ1-4; no definite D call. Trimming removed 7 bases at V and 3 bases at J, with 12 bases between. The CDR3 has 14 amino acids. In germline, CDR1 is MDHEN, CDR2 SYDVKM. The CDR3 loop reads CASTTLRANEKLFF. In DNA form, the CDR3 reads TGTGCCAGCACCACTCTCCGGGCTAATGAAAAACTGTTTTTT.

The chain couples TRBV29-1 to TRBJ2-7; 9 bases line up with TRBD1. This CDR3 has 14 amino acids. The junction had 8 bases not matched to a gene; V was cut back by 5 bases and J by 3 bases. From germline, CDR1 is SQVTM and CDR2 ANQGSEA. This CDR3 is CSVSPGQGVYEQYF. CDR3 nucleotide sequence: TGCAGCGTTTCACCGGGACAGGGAGTCTACGAGCAGTACTTC.

The rearrangement links TRBV28 to TRBJ2-4, with TRBD2 matching over 13 bases. V was pared by 5 bases and J by 7 bases, with 5 bases of the junction left unmatched. Germline V gene lookup returns CDR1 MDHEN and CDR2 SYDVKM. The CDR3 has 15 amino acids. CDR3 in DNA: TGTGCCAGCAGTCGGACTAGCGGGGGTACGAACATTCAGTACTTC. This encodes CASSRTSGGTNIQYF.

This clone is termed medium-sized. The V and J genes are TRBV11-3 and TRBJ2-1, with TRBD1 matching over 8 bases. The CDR3 contains 16 residues. With V trimmed by 6 bases and J by 5 bases, 12 bases remained unmatched. From germline, CDR1 is SGHNT and CDR2 YENEEA. DNA for the CDR3: TGTGCCAGCAGGGGTGGGATGGGGACAGGTAACAATGAGCAGTTCTTC. Amino acid sequence: CASRGGMGTGNNEQFF.

A few counts support this clone. The V gene is TRBV11-3, the J gene TRBJ2-3; D is unresolved. The CDR3 covers 14 residues. The V gene's germline CDR1 is SGHNT and CDR2 YENEEA. The germline V and J ends were trimmed by 0 bases and 5 bases, with 9 bases remaining between them. CDR3 nucleotide sequence: TGTGCCAGCAGCTTAGATAGTGATGTAGATACGCAGTATTTT. Protein sequence: CASSLDSDVDTQYF.

This clone is categorized as medium-sized. This sequence joins TRBV11-3 and TRBJ2-5; D perhaps matches TRBD2 (6 bases). Trimming removed 3 bases at V and 5 bases at J, with 19 bases between. Per the germline V gene, CDR1 is SGHNT and CDR2 is YENEEA. The CDR3 sequence is 16 residues long. The CDR3 DNA is TGTGCCAGCAGCTTTGCTGGACGACAAAGCGGGGAGACCCAGTACTTC. Its translation: CASSFAGRQSGETQYF.

The rearrangement uses TRBV10-2 and TRBJ1-1, with 8 positions matching TRBD1. This CDR3 contains 15 residues. V lost 3 bases and J lost 0; bases outside the gene matches: 3. The V gene's germline CDR1 is WSHSY and CDR2 SAAADI. The CDR3 region has the DNA TGCGCCAGCAGTGACCGACAGGGGATGAACACTGAAGCTTTCTTT. It is translated as CASSDRQGMNTEAFF.

This sequence joins TRBV6-8 and TRBJ1-2, with a possible D match to TRBD1 (6 bases). CDR1 and CDR2 from the germline V gene are MNHGY and SAAAGT. Trimming shortened V by 6 bases and J by 11 bases, and 19 bases separated the two germline ends. There are 13 residues in the CDR3. The CDR3 DNA reads as TGTGCCAGCAGAGATCCATCCGGGACAAAGTACACCTTC. As protein: CASRDPSGTKYTF.